The clone carrying this T cell receptor (beta chain) was counted many times. No antigen is known for it. The data originate from a study of regulatory T cells in long-lasting Graves disease. General observations from the study: Sampling was limited to peripheral blood rather than thyroid tissue. Comparison showed that persistent patients shared more public clonotypes (about 3,000) than new patients (966).

CDR3 regions were amplified by Arm-PCR using iRepertoire HTBI primers to build TCR beta libraries. Each CDR3 protein gets one entry after TCRdb re-called the multiplex PCR reads with MiXCR. The profile shows a few hundred thousand distinct CDR3 sequences, roughly 24% of them singletons. Time point indicated: persistent/refractory GD, antithyroid drugs over 5 years with positive TRAb. Scientists built the TCR library using RNA that was extracted from PBMCs. A volume of approximately 9.8 milliliters of peripheral blood was collected in EDTA tubes. This material consisted of peripheral blood mononuclear cells (PBMCs), taken when the disease was refractory, from a patient treated with antithyroid drugs. The sequence came from a woman in her forties with Graves disease.

The CDR3: CASSLSAGVRIQYF. The CDR3 nucleotides read TGTGCCAGCAGTTTATCGGCGGGGGTACGGATTCAGTACTTC. V gene TRBV28 combines with J gene TRBJ2-4, with 7 positions matching TRBD2. V dropped 1 base and J dropped 10; count of bases not matched to a gene: 7. CDR3 length: 14 amino acids. The germline V gene has CDR1 MDHEN and CDR2 SYDVKM.